A single sample gave rise to the 9 T cell receptor beta chains below, sequenced in a study of cytomegalovirus exposure and HLA in healthy donors (dated by TCRdb to the late 2010s). Library preparation used the immunoSEQ multiplex PCR assay. TCRdb retrieved this table from immuneACCESS and kept in-frame rearrangements only. Not all clones are present; in checked studies, unresolved V genes account for under half, and no reason is known for the remainder. For this sample there are about 65,000 clones; 90% to 95% appear just once. Of the sample, around 4.5% is held by the ten largest clones. The sample consisted of PBMCs. These receptors all stem from a man aged 18 to 30 in good health and CMV-seropositive.

The J gene is TRBJ1-4, the V gene TRBV28; D is unclear. Deletions cut 6 bases from V and 8 bases from J, with 16 bases between. The CDR3 is 14 amino acids. Germline-derived CDR1 and CDR2 are MDHEN and SYDVKM. CDR3 nucleotides: TGTGCCAGCAGCTTTCGGGTCTCTTACGAAAAACTGTTTTTT. Protein sequence: CASSFRVSYEKLFF.

This chain connects TRBV2 to TRBJ2-7, with TRBD2 as a possible D gene (5 bases). CDR1 SNHLY and CDR2 FYNNEI come from the germline V gene. Trimming took 2 bases from V and 5 from J, leaving 16 bases between them. The CDR3 is made up of 15 amino acids. This chain's CDR3 is CASSERGSPPDEQYF. In DNA form, the CDR3 reads TGTGCCAGCAGTGAACGGGGTTCCCCCCCGGACGAGCAGTACTTC.

This chain uses TRBV29-1 with TRBJ2-3; D ambiguous. Trimming left V 4 bases short and J 4 bases short, with 9 bases between. Germline CDR1 SQVTM, CDR2 ANQGSEA. There are 12 residues in the CDR3. In DNA, the CDR3 is TGCAGCGTTGGGGTCGGGTCAGATACGCAGTATTTT. Protein: CSVGVGSDTQYF.

The rearrangement joins TRBV20-1 to TRBJ2-7; TRBD1 is a possible D gene (5 bases). The CDR3 covers 11 residues. Germline values: CDR1 DFQATT, CDR2 SNEGSKA (reference sequence). The V and J ends lost 3 bases and 4 bases respectively, with 7 bases between them. The CDR3 reads CSASKGYEQYF. The CDR3 DNA is TGCAGTGCTAGTAAGGGGTACGAGCAGTACTTC.

The gene calls are TRBV28 and TRBJ1-3; 9 nucleotides agree with TRBD1. This CDR3 region has 15 residues. Germline trimming cut 7 bases from V and 4 bases from J; bases unmatched to any gene: 8. Germline lookup yields CDR1 MDHEN and CDR2 SYDVKM. CDR3 region: CASTGGDRAGNTIYF. In DNA, the CDR3 is TGTGCCAGCACAGGCGGGGACAGGGCCGGAAACACCATATATTTT.

The rearrangement uses TRBV5-1 and TRBJ2-1, with 9 bases fitting TRBD1. The V gene's germline CDR1 is SGHRS and CDR2 YFSETQ. The V gene end was trimmed by 3 bases and the J gene end by 7 bases; junction bases not matched to a gene: 14. This CDR3 has 17 residues. CDR3 protein: CASSWARGTGSGNEQFF. CDR3 DNA sequence: TGCGCCAGCAGCTGGGCCCGTGGGACAGGGTCGGGAAATGAGCAGTTCTTC.

This rearrangement joins TRBV15 to TRBJ1-1, with D perhaps TRBD1 (6 bases). V lost 3 bases and J 6 bases, leaving 17 bases between the germline ends. The CDR3 has 15 residues. Germline V lookup: CDR1 LNHNV, CDR2 YYDKDF (reference sequence). The DNA of the CDR3 is TGTGCCACCAGCAGCAGATTACAGGGAAGTCCTGAAGCTTTCTTT. Protein product: CATSSRLQGSPEAFF.

The chain is built from TRBV29-1 and TRBJ2-1, with TRBD2 as a possible D gene (5 bases). This CDR3 is 12 amino acids long. V lost 7 bases and J 9 bases, leaving 16 bases between the germline ends. Germline V gives CDR1 SQVTM, CDR2 ANQGSEA. The CDR3 protein is CSAAAAGGEQFF. The CDR3 nucleotides read TGCAGCGCAGCGGCGGCGGGCGGTGAGCAGTTCTTC.

The CDR3: CASSYSITGGYGYTF. DNA for the CDR3: TGTGCCAGCAGTTACTCGATTACAGGGGGCTATGGCTACACCTTC. V gene TRBV6-5 combines with J gene TRBJ1-2, with TRBD1 matching over 8 bases. CDR3 length equals 15 residues. Germline trimming cut 0 bases from V and 4 bases from J; bases unmatched to any gene: 4. From germline, CDR1 is MNHEY and CDR2 SVGAGI.